This entry is about one T cell receptor beta chain. Its specificity is not known. These data originate in a study of T cell clones after liver transplantation. Study information: Without induction therapy, subjects received standard immunosuppression until 12-24 months post-transplant. Patients counted as tolerant after at least one year off all immunosuppression, enzymes not exceeding twice normal.

TCRdb keeps only in-frame clones here, not all; method: immunoSEQ multiplex PCR. The sample lists about 76,000 clones, less than 90% seen once, with 2.8% in the top ten. With 2 bases clipped from V and 5 bases from J, the junction kept 1 base outside the gene matches. In germline, CDR1 is SGHDT, CDR2 YYEEEE. The CDR3 is 14 residues long. Findings of the study overall: Rather than being deleted, graft donor-reactive T cells may have moved into the graft. Post-transplant time points were not standardized, so conclusions are preliminary.

The genes are TRBV5-6 and TRBJ2-2; 9 nucleotides align to TRBD2. Source: CD4+ T cells from blood, taken at the 22-month timepoint. This receptor was taken from a human patient who received a liver transplant. Some T cells may possibly be graft donor cells. Here the CDR3 DNA reads TGTGCCAGCAGCTTCCTAGCGGGGACCGGGGAGCTGTTTTTT. Translated: CASSFLAGTGELFF.